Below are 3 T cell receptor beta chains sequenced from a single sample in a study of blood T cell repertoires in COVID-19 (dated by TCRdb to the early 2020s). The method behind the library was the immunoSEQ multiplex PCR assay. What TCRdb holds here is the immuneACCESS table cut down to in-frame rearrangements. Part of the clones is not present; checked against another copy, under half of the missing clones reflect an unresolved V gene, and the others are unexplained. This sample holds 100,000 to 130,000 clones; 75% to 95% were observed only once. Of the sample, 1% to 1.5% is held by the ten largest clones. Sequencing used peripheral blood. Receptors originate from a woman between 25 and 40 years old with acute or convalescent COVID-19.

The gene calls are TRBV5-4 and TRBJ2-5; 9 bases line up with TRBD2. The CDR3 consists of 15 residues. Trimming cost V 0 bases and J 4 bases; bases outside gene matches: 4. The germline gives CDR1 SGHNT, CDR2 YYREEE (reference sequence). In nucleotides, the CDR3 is TGTGCCAGCAGCTTGGCTAGCGGGGTTAGAGAGACCCAGTACTTC. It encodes CASSLASGVRETQYF.

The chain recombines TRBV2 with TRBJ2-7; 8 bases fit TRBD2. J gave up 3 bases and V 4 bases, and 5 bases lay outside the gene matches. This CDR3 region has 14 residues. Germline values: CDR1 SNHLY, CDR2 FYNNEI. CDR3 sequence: CASSGVAGFYEQYF. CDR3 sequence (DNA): TGTGCCAGCAGTGGGGTAGCGGGGTTCTACGAGCAGTACTTC. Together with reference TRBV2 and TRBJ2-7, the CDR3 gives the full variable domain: EPEVTQTPSHQVTQMGQEVILRCVPISNHLYFYWYRQILGQKVEFLVSFYNNEISEKSEIFDDQFSVERPDGSNFTLKIRSTKLEDSAMYFCASSGVAGFYEQYFGPGTRLTVT.

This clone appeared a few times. The CDR3 protein is CASSLRTGGDYGYTF. For the CDR3, the DNA is TGTGCCAGCAGCTTACGGACAGGGGGGGACTATGGCTACACCTTC. The V call is TRBV7-2, the J call TRBJ1-2, with 10 bases fitting TRBD1. The CDR3 runs to 15 residues. V lost 2 bases to trimming and J lost 3 bases; unmatched junction nucleotides: 3. Germline V gene lookup returns CDR1 SGHTA and CDR2 FQGNSA. The complete variable domain, with remaining parts taken from reference TRBV7-2 and TRBJ1-2, reads GAGVSQSPSNKVTEKGKDVELRCDPISGHTALYWYRQSLGQGLEFLIYFQGNSAPDKSGLPSDRFSAERTGGSVSTLTIQRTQQEDSAVYLCASSLRTGGDYGYTFGSGTRLTVV.